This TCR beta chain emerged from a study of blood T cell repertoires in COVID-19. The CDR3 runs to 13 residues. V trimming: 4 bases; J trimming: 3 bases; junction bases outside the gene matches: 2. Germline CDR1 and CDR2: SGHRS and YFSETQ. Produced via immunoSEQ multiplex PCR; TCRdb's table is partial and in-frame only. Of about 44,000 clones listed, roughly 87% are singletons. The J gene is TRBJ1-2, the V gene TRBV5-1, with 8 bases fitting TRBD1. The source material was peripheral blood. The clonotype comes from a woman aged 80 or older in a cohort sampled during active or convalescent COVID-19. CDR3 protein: CASSQGQDYGYTF. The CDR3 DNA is TGCGCCAGCAGCCAGGGACAGGACTATGGCTACACCTTC.